Each of the 14 T cell receptor beta chains below was sequenced from the same sample in a study of T cells in localized non-small cell lung cancer. The protocol was immunoSEQ multiplex PCR, while the TCRdb copy is restricted to in-frame clones and leaves out a portion. The repertoire has around 64,000 clones, approximately 91% of them found once; the top ten carry about 20%. The sample was peripheral blood, taken before any cancer treatment. The source of these receptors is a man aged 35 to 70 with stage I lung adenocarcinoma.

The table lists this clone with a count of one. The V and J genes are TRBV4-2 and TRBJ2-1, with 9 bases aligning to TRBD2. The CDR3 sequence is 16 residues long. The V and J ends lost 0 bases and 9 bases, in that order; junction bases with no gene match: 9. Germline CDR1 is LGHNA and CDR2 is YNFKEQ. This CDR3 is CASSQDRSSGRVEQFF. Written as DNA, the CDR3 is TGTGCCAGCAGCCAAGATCGAAGTAGCGGGAGAGTTGAGCAGTTCTTC.

The chain joins TRBV29-1 to TRBJ1-2; no firm D call. V was clipped by 1 base and J by 8 bases, with 11 bases between them. Looked up from germline, CDR1 is SQVTM and CDR2 is ANQGSEA. The CDR3 loop spans 12 amino acids. The CDR3 nucleotides read TGCAGCGTTGAAGGGACCTCCACAGGCTACACCTTC. Its protein is CSVEGTSTGYTF. The whole variable domain, filled in from reference TRBV29-1 and TRBJ1-2, reads SAVISQKPSRDICQRGTSLTIQCQVDSQVTMMFWYRQQPGQSLTLIATANQGSEATYESGFVIDKFPISRPNLTFSTLTVSNMSPEDSSIYLCSVEGTSTGYTFGSGTRLTVV.

J is TRBJ2-1 and V is TRBV5-1; possible D gene TRBD1, 6 bases. The CDR3 length is 13 residues. Trimming removed 4 bases from V and 7 bases from J, with 12 bases in between. CDR1 is SGHRS, CDR2 YFSETQ, per germline. CDR3 loop: CASSPLRGNEQFF. CDR3 sequence (DNA): TGCGCCAGCAGCCCGCTAAGGGGGAATGAGCAGTTCTTC.

The rearrangement joins TRBV19 to TRBJ2-7, with 9 bases that match TRBD1. The CDR3 is 12 residues long. Germline V gene lookup returns CDR1 LNHDA and CDR2 SQIVND (reference sequence). V lost 6 bases and J lost 6; bases outside the gene matches: 3. The CDR3 nucleotides are TGTGCCAGTAGAGGACAGGGGCTCGAGCAGTACTTC. As protein: CASRGQGLEQYF.

The genes are TRBV19 and TRBJ1-5, with D tentatively TRBD1 (6 bases). The CDR3 is made up of 15 amino acids. The V end lost 6 bases, the J end lost 3 bases, and 15 bases lay between the germline ends. Looked up from germline, CDR1 is LNHDA and CDR2 is SQIVND (reference sequence). The CDR3 nucleotides are TGTGCCAGTAGCTCGGGGGGGGGCATCAATCAGCCCCAGCATTTT. This translates into CASSSGGGINQPQHF.

The chain links TRBV7-3 to TRBJ2-1; 9 bases are a match to TRBD1. The ends lost 4 bases at V and 9 bases at J; junction bases unmatched: 4. The CDR3 runs to 13 residues. Germline V gene sequence: CDR1 SGHTA, CDR2 FQGTGA. CDR3 amino acids: CASSSDRGTEQFF. As DNA, the CDR3 is TGTGCCAGCAGCTCAGACAGGGGGACTGAGCAGTTCTTC. Based on the CDR3 plus reference TRBV7-3 and TRBJ2-1, the full variable domain is GAGVSQTPSNKVTEKGKYVELRCDPISGHTALYWYRQSLGQGPEFLIYFQGTGAADDSGLPNDRFFAVRPEGSVSTLKIQRTERGDSAVYLCASSSDRGTEQFFGPGTRLTVL.

This clone has just one count. The chain couples TRBV6-5 to TRBJ1-1, with D possibly being TRBD1 (5 bases). Germline values: CDR1 MNHEY, CDR2 SVGAGI. This CDR3 has 13 residues. The V and J ends lost 6 bases and 10 bases respectively, with 18 bases between them. The CDR3 is CASRPRWDEGAFF. CDR3 sequence (DNA): TGTGCCAGCAGGCCTAGGTGGGACGAGGGAGCTTTCTTT.

The chain combines TRBV19 with TRBJ2-5, with 12 nucleotides matching TRBD1. The germline CDR1 and CDR2 sequences are LNHDA and SQIVND (reference sequence). CDR3 size: 16 residues. The V gene end was trimmed by 1 base and the J gene end by 4 bases; junction bases not matched to a gene: 4. The CDR3 DNA reads as TGTGCCAGTAGTATAGGAGGGACAGGGGGCACAGAGACCCAGTACTTC. Translating it yields CASSIGGTGGTETQYF.

This clone was observed a handful of times. The rearrangement links TRBV2 to TRBJ2-3, with 11 positions matching TRBD2. Germline loops: CDR1 SNHLY, CDR2 FYNNEI. Trimming at V came to 7 bases and at J to 0 bases, leaving 3 bases not matched to a gene. The CDR3 totals 15 residues. The CDR3 protein is CASKRLAGSTDTQYF. The DNA for the CDR3 is TGTGCCAGCAAAAGACTAGCGGGGAGCACAGATACGCAGTATTTT.

This clone has just one count. The gene calls are TRBV7-2 and TRBJ2-7, with TRBD2 matching 9 bases. The germline V gene has CDR1 SGHTA and CDR2 FQGNSA. J was trimmed by 7 bases and V by 0 bases; bases with no gene match: 13. The CDR3 sequence is 17 residues long. This CDR3 reads CASSLARAGGPSREQYF. CDR3 coding DNA: TGTGCCAGCAGCTTAGCGAGGGCGGGAGGGCCGTCGAGAGAGCAGTACTTC.

This sequence joins TRBV21-1 and TRBJ2-7; whether TRBD1, the table's D call, matches the DNA was not checked. TRBV21-1 is described as a pseudogene. This CDR3 spans 14 amino acids. DNA for the CDR3: TGTGCCAGCAGTAGGGGGCCCTTAAGCTACGAGCAGTACTTC. As protein: CASSRGPLSYEQYF.

The chain combines TRBV4-1 with TRBJ1-2; D gene unclear. Trimming shortened V by 3 bases and J by 9 bases, and 17 bases separated the two germline ends. From germline, CDR1 is MGHRA and CDR2 YSYEKL. The CDR3 covers 14 residues. The CDR3 loop reads CASSHIDPGSRYTF. The CDR3 nucleotides read TGCGCCAGCAGCCATATTGATCCGGGGAGTCGCTACACCTTC.

The chain links TRBV28 to TRBJ1-2; 9 bases are shared with TRBD1. The germline V gene has CDR1 MDHEN and CDR2 SYDVKM. The CDR3 is 16 amino acids. The J segment lost 8 bases and the V segment lost 2 bases, leaving 12 bases of the junction unmatched. The chain's CDR3 is CASSLPTGGAGLGYTF. The CDR3, as DNA: TGTGCCAGCAGTTTACCCACAGGGGGCGCGGGCTTAGGCTACACCTTC.

This clone was observed a single time. The chain is built from TRBV6-5 and TRBJ2-5, with D perhaps being TRBD1 or TRBD2 (6 bases each). Germline values: CDR1 MNHEY, CDR2 SVGAGI. This CDR3 contains 15 residues. Trimming left V 7 bases short and J 5 bases short, with 20 bases between. CDR3: CASTKSWGALETQYF. CDR3 sequence (DNA): TGTGCCAGCACCAAAAGCTGGGGGGCGTTGGAGACCCAGTACTTC.